These 2 T cell receptor beta chains were all obtained from the same sample, sequenced in a study of spatial heterogeneity in lung cancer. TCRdb fed the 5' RACE reads into MiXCR, producing one record per CDR3 protein. This sample has approximately 110,000 distinct CDR3 sequences, with 10% to 13% found just once. Time point of the sample: blood at routine non-recurrence follow-up after resection. This sample comprised PBMCs, obtained at follow-up. All receptors derive from a female donor with early-stage non-small cell lung cancer.

The chain carries TRBV11-2 and TRBJ2-2; 8 bases are shared with TRBD2. Germline V lookup: CDR1 SGHAT, CDR2 FQNNGV. The CDR3 is 19 amino acids. V dropped 5 bases and J dropped 3; count of bases not matched to a gene: 17. For the CDR3, the DNA is TGTGCCAGCAGCCGCCGGCTAAGCGGGAGCTCCATGGACACCGGGGAGCTGTTTTTT. Its translation: CASSRRLSGSSMDTGELFF.

This clonotype was seen a few times. This CDR3 reads CASSPGDRTYEQYV. The CDR3, as DNA: TGTGCCAGCAGTCCCGGGGACAGGACCTACGAGCAGTACGTC. The gene calls are TRBV28 and TRBJ2-7; TRBD1 agrees at 8 bases. This CDR3 has 14 residues. The V gene end was trimmed by 5 bases and the J gene end by 2 bases; junction bases not matched to a gene: 5. Germline values: CDR1 MDHEN, CDR2 SYDVKM.